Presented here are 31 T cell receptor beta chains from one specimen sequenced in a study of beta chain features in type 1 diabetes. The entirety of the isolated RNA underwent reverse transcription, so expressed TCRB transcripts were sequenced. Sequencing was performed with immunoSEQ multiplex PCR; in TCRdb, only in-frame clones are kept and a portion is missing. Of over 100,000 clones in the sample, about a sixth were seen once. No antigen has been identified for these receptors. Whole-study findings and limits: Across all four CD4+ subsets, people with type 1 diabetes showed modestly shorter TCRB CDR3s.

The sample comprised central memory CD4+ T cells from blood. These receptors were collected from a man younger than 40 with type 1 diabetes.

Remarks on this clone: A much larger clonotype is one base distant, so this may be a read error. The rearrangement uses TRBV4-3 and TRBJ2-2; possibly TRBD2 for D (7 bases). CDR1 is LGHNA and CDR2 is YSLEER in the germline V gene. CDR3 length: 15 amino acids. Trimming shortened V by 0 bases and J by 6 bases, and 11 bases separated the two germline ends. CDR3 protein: CASSQDRGGAGELFF. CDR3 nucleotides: TGCGCCAGCAGCCAAGATAGGGGGGGGGCCGGGGAGCTGTTTTTT.

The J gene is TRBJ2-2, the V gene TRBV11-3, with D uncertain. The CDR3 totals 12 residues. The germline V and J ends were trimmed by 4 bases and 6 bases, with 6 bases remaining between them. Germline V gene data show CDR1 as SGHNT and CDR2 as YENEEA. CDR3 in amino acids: CASSSLAGELFF. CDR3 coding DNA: TGTGCCAGCAGCTCCCTAGCCGGGGAGCTGTTTTTT. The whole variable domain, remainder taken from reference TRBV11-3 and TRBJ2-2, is EAGVVQSPRYKIIEKKQPVAFWCNPISGHNTLYWYLQNLGQGPELLIRYENEEAVDDSQLPKDRFSAERLKGVDSTLKIQPAELGDSAVYLCASSSLAGELFFGEGSRLTVL.

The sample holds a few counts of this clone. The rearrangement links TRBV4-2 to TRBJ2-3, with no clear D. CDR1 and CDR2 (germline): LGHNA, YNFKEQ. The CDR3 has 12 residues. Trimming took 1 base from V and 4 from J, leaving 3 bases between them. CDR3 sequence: CASSQVSDTQYF. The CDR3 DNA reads TGTGCCAGCAGCCAAGTATCAGATACGCAGTATTTT.

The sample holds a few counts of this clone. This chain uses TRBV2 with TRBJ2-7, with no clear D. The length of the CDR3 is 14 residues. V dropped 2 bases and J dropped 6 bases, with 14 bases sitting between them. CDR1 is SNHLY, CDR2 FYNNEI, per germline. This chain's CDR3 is CASSESFSGSEQYF. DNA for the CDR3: TGTGCCAGCAGTGAATCATTTTCCGGCAGCGAGCAGTACTTC.

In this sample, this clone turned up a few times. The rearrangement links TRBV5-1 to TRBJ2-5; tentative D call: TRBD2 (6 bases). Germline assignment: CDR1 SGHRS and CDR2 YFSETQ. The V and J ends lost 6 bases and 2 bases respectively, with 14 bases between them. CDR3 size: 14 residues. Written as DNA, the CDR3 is TGCGCCAGCAACGGGGGTCTACCTCAAGAGACCCAGTACTTC. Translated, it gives CASNGGLPQETQYF.

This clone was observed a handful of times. CDR3 sequence: CASSVGPSGFTDTQYF. The CDR3 DNA sequence: TGTGCCAGCAGCGTGGGGCCTAGCGGGTTCACAGATACGCAGTATTTT. The chain uses TRBV9 and TRBJ2-3, with 8 bases matching TRBD2. The CDR3 is 16 residues long. After removal of 2 bases from V and 2 bases from J, the junction contained 7 bases not matched to a gene. Germline loops: CDR1 SGDLS, CDR2 YYNGEE.

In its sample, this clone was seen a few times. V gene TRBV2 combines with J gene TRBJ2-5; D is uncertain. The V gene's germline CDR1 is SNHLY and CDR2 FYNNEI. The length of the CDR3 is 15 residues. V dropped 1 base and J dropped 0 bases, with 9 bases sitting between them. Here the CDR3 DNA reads TGTGCCAGCAGTGAAGTCCGGTTCTACCAAGAGACCCAGTACTTC. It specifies CASSEVRFYQETQYF.

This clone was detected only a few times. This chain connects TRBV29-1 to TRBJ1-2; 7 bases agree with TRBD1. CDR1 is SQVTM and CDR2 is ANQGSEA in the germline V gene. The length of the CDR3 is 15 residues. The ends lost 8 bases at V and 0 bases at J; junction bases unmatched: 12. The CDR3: CSTGRQGLANYGYTF. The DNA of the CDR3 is TGCAGCACTGGACGACAGGGTTTAGCTAACTATGGCTACACCTTC.

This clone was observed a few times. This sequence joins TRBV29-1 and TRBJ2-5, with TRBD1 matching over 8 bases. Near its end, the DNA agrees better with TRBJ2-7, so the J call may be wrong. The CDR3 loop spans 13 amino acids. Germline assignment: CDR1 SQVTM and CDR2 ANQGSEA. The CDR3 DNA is TGCAGCGTTACAGGGACAGGCCTCAGCGAGCAGTACTTC. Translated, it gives CSVTGTGLSEQYF.

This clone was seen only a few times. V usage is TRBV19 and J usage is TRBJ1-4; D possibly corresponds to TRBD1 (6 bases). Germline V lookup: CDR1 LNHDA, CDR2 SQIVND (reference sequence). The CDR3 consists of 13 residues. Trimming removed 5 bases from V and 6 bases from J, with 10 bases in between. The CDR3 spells CASSLQGHEKLFF. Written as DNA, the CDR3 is TGTGCCAGTAGTTTGCAGGGGCATGAAAAACTGTTTTTT.

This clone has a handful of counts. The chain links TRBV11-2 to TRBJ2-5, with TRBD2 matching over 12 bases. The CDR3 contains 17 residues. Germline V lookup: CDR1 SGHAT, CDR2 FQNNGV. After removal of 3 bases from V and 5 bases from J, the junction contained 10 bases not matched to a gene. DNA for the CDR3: TGTGCCAGCAGCTTGACAACGACTAGCGGGGGAGTTGAGACCCAGTACTTC. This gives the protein CASSLTTTSGGVETQYF.

CDR3 region: CASSLHQGSNSPLHF. CDR3 nucleotides: TGTGCCAGCAGCCTCCATCAGGGTTCTAATTCACCCCTCCACTTT. V gene TRBV7-2 combines with J gene TRBJ1-6, with a weak D call TRBD1 (5 bases). Trimming removed 5 bases from V and 6 bases from J, with 14 bases in between. Per germline, CDR1 SGHTA and CDR2 FQGNSA. CDR3 length equals 15 residues.

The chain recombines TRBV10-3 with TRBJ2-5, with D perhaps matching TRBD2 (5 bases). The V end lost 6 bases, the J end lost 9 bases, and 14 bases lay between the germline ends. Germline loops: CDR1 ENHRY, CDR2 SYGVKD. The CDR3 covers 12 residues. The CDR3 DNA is TGTGCCATCAGGGACCCCTTGAGGGCCCAGTACTTC. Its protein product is CAIRDPLRAQYF.

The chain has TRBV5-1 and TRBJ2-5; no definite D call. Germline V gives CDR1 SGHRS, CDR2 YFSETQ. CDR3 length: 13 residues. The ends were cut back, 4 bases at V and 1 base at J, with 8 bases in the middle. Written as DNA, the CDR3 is TGCGCCAGCAGCCCGGAGCTCCAAGAGACCCAGTACTTC. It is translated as CASSPELQETQYF.

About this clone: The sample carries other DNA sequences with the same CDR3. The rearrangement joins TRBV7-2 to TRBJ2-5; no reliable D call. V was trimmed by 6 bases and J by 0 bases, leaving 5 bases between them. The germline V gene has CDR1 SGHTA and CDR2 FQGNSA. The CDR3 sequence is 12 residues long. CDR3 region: CASSLYQETQYF. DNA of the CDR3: TGTGCCAGCAGTTTGTACCAAGAGACCCAGTACTTC.

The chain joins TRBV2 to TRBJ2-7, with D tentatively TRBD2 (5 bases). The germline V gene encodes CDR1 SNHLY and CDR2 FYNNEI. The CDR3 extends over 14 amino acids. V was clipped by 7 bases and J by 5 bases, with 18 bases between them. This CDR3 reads CASNRASGNDEQYF. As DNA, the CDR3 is TGTGCCAGCAATCGGGCTTCCGGGAACGACGAGCAGTACTTC.

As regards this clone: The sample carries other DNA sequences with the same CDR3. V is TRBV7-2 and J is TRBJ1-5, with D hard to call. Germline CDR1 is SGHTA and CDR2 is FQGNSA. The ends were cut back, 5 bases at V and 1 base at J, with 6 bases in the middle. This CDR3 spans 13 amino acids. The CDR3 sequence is CASSPRSNQPQHF. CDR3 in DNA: TGTGCCAGCAGCCCAAGGAGCAATCAGCCCCAGCATTTT. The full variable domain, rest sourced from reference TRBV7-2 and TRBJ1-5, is GAGVSQSPSNKVTEKGKDVELRCDPISGHTALYWYRQSLGQGLEFLIYFQGNSAPDKSGLPSDRFSAERTGGSVSTLTIQRTQQEDSAVYLCASSPRSNQPQHFGDGTRLSIL.

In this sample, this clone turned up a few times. CDR3 amino acids: CASSLEENTEAFF. The CDR3 DNA is TGTGCCAGCAGCTTAGAGGAGAACACTGAAGCTTTCTTT. V usage is TRBV7-2 and J usage is TRBJ1-1; D call uncertain. This CDR3 has 13 amino acids. Trimming removed 1 base at V and 1 base at J, with 4 bases between. Germline V gives CDR1 SGHTA, CDR2 FQGNSA.

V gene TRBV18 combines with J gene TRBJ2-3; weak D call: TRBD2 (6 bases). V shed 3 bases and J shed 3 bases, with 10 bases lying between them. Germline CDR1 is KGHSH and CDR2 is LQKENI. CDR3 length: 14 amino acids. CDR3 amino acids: CASSPGGLTDTQYF. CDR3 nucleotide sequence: TGTGCCAGCTCACCTGGGGGGTTGACAGATACGCAGTATTTT. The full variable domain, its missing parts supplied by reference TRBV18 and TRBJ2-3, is NAGVMQNPRHLVRRRGQEARLRCSPMKGHSHVYWYRQLPEEGLKFMVYLQKENIIDESGMPKERFSAEFPKEGPSILRIQQVVRGDSAAYFCASSPGGLTDTQYFGPGTRLTVL.

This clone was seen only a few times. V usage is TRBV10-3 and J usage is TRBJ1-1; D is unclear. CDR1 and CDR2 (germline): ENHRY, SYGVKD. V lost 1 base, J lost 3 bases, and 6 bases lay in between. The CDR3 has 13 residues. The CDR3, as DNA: TGTGCCATCAGTGAGTGGTCAGACACTGAAGCTTTCTTT. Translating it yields CAISEWSDTEAFF.

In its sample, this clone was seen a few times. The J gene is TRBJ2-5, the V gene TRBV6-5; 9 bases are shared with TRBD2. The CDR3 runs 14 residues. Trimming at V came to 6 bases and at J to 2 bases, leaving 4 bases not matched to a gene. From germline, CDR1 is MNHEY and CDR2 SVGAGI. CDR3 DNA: TGTGCCAGCAGCGGACTAGCGAATCAAGAGACCCAGTACTTC. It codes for CASSGLANQETQYF.

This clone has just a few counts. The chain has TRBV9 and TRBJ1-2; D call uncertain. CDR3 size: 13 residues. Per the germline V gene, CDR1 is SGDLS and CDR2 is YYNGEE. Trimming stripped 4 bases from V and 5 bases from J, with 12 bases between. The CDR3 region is CASSPLLSYGYTF. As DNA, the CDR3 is TGTGCCAGCAGCCCCCTTTTATCTTATGGCTACACCTTC.

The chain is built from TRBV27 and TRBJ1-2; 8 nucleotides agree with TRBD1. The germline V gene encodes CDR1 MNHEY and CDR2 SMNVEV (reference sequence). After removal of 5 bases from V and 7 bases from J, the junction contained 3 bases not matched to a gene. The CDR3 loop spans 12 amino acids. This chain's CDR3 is CASSTGGSGYTF. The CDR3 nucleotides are TGTGCCAGCAGTACAGGGGGTTCTGGCTACACCTTC.

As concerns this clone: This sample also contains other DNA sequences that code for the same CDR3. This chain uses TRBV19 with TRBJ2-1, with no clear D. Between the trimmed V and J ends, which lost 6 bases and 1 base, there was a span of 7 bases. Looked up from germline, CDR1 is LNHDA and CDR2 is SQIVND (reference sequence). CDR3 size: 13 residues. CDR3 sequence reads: CASRSASYNEQFF. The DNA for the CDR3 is TGTGCCAGTAGGAGCGCATCCTACAATGAGCAGTTCTTC.

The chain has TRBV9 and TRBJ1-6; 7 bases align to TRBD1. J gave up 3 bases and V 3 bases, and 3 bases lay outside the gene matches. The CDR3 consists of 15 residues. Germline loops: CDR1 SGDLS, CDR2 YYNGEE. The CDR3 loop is CASSAGQLYNSPLHF. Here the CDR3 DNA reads TGTGCCAGCAGCGCGGGACAGCTCTATAATTCACCCCTCCACTTT.

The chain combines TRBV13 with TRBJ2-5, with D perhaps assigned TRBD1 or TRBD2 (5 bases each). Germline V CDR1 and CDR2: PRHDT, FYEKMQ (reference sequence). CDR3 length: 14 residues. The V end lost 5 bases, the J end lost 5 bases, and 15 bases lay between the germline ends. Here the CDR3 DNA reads TGTGCCAGCAGCAAGAGGCTAGCAGGGGAGACCCAGTACTTC. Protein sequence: CASSKRLAGETQYF. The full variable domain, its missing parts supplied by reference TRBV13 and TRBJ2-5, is AAGVIQSPRHLIKEKRETATLKCYPIPRHDTVYWYQQGPGQDPQFLISFYEKMQSDKGSIPDRFSAQQFSDYHSELNMSSLELGDSALYFCASSKRLAGETQYFGPGTRLLVL.

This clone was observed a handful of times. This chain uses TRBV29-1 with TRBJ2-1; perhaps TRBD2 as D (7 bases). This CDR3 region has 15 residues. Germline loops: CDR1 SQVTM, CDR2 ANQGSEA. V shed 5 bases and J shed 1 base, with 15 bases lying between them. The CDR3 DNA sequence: TGCAGCGTTTCTTCCAGGGGAGGGTCCTACAATGAGCAGTTCTTC. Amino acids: CSVSSRGGSYNEQFF.

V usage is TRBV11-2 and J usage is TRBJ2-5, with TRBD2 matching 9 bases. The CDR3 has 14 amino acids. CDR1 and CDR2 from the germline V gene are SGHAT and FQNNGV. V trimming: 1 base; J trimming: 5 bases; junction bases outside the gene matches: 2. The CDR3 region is CASSLGSGGETQYF. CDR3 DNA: TGTGCCAGCAGCTTAGGAAGCGGGGGGGAGACCCAGTACTTC.

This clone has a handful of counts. For the CDR3, the DNA is TGTGCCAGCAGCTCCGGACTGAAGAACACCATATATTTT. It translates to CASSSGLKNTIYF. This rearrangement joins TRBV11-1 to TRBJ1-3; D not certain. V dropped 4 bases and J dropped 7 bases, with 11 bases sitting between them. Germline V gene sequence: CDR1 SGHAT, CDR2 FQDESV (reference sequence). The CDR3 has 13 residues.

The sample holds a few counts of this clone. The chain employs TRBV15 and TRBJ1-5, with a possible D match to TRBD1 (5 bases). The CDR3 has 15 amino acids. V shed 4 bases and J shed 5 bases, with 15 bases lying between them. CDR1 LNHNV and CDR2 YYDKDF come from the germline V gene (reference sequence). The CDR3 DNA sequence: TGTGCCACCAGCATCGAAAGGGGCCTTTATCAGCCCCAGCATTTT. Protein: CATSIERGLYQPQHF.

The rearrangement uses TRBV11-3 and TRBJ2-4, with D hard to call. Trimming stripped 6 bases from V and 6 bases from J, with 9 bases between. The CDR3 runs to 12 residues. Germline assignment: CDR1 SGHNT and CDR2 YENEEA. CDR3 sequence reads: CASSPTGNIQYF. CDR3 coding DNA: TGTGCCAGCAGTCCCACCGGAAACATTCAGTACTTC.